This T cell receptor beta chain was recovered during a study of T cell responses to AZD1222 COVID-19 vaccine. Study-wide results and caveats: The breadth and depth of Spike-specific TCRs increased once two AZD1222 doses had been given. Every sample of the repertoires postdated the peak T cell response. Just 5 to 7 AZD1222 recipients were seropositive at baseline.

Measured with immunoSEQ multiplex PCR; TCRdb has only the in-frame clones, and not every one. This repertoire shows about 110,000 clones, roughly 92% found once; its top ten account for 2% to 2.5%. There are 12 residues in the CDR3. Between the trimmed V and J ends, which lost 5 bases and 7 bases, there was a span of 10 bases. From germline, CDR1 is SGHVS and CDR2 FQNEAQ. Second-dose intervals near 4 or 12 weeks were combined. Of note for this clone: Its antigen is not known.

Source: peripheral blood, taken 28 days after the second AZD1222 dose. The rearrangement joins TRBV7-8 to TRBJ2-3; D gene uncertain. The clonotype comes from an adult who received the AZD1222 COVID-19 vaccine. CDR3 in amino acids: CASSLAEHTQYF. For the CDR3, the DNA is TGTGCCAGCAGCCTCGCGGAGCATACGCAGTATTTT.